The clone carrying this TCR beta chain was counted a single time. No antigen is known for it. PCR employed 60 Vbeta and 13 Jbeta primers. Sequenced by immunoSEQ multiplex PCR; TCRdb stores in-frame clones only, minus some. The data show about 130,000 clones, with over 60% seen just once and 1.2% held by the top ten. This sample was taken from a study of cytomegalovirus exposure and HLA in healthy donors. About the research overall: From HLA-typed donors, an early data release held 70 million to 100 million unique TCRs. General study results and limits: In a later analysis, about 17,000 TCR beta sequences were associated with HLA alleles at 0.05 false discovery rate. In a later analysis, TCR beta V- and J-gene trimming showed a link to a missense DCLRE1C variant.

Input material: PBMCs. This TCR was sampled from a female donor in good health and CMV-seronegative.

CDR3 DNA sequence: TGTGCCAGCAGCTCCGGACAGGACGCTGGAAACACCATATATTTT. Translating it yields CASSSGQDAGNTIYF. The chain employs TRBV7-8 and TRBJ1-3; the match to TRBD1 covers 7 bases. CDR1 and CDR2 from the germline V gene are SGHVS and FQNEAQ. This CDR3 is 15 amino acids long. Trimming removed 4 bases from V and 2 bases from J; junction bases left unmatched: 5.